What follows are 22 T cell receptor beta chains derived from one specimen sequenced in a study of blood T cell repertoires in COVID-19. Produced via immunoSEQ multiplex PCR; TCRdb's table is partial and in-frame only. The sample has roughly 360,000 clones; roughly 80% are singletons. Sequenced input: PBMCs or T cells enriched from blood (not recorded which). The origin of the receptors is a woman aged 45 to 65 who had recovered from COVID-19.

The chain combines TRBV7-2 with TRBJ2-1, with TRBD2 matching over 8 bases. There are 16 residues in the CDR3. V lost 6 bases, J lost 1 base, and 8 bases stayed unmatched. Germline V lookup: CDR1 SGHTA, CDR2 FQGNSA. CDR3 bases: TGTGCCAGCAGTCCGTCGCGACTAGCGTCCTACAATGAGCAGTTCTTC. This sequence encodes CASSPSRLASYNEQFF.

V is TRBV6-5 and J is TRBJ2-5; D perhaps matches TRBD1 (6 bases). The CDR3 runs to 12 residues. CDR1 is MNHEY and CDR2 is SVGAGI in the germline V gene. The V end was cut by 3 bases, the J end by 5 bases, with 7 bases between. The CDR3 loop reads CASSYQGETQYF. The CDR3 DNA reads TGTGCCAGCAGTTATCAGGGGGAGACCCAGTACTTC.

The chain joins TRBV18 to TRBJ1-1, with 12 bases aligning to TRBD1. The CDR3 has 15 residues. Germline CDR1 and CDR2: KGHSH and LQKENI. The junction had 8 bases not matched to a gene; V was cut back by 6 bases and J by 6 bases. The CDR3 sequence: CASSTGTGGIAEAFF. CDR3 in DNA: TGTGCCAGCTCGACCGGGACAGGGGGCATCGCTGAAGCTTTCTTT. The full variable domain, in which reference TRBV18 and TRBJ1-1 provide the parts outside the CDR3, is NAGVMQNPRHLVRRRGQEARLRCSPMKGHSHVYWYRQLPEEGLKFMVYLQKENIIDESGMPKERFSAEFPKEGPSILRIQQVVRGDSAAYFCASSTGTGGIAEAFFGQGTRLTVV.

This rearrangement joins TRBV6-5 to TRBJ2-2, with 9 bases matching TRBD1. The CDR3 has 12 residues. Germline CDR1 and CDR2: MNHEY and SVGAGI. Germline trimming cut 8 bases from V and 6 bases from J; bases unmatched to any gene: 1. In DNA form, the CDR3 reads TGTGCCAGCGGGACAGGGTCCGGGGAGCTGTTTTTT. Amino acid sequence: CASGTGSGELFF.

CDR3 residues: CASSLDSGLAGTNNEQFF. As DNA, the CDR3 is TGTGCCAGCAGCTTAGACTCGGGACTAGCGGGGACTAATAATGAGCAGTTCTTC. This chain uses TRBV11-3 with TRBJ2-1; 13 bases match TRBD2. This CDR3 spans 18 amino acids. Germline CDR1 SGHNT, CDR2 YENEEA. After removal of 0 bases from V and 7 bases from J, the junction contained 9 bases not matched to a gene.

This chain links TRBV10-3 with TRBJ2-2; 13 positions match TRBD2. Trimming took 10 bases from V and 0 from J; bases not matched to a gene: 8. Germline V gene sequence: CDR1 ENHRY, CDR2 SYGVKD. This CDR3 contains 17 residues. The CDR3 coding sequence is TGTGCCACGACTACTAGCGGGAGGGCCACGAACACCGGGGAGCTGTTTTTT. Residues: CATTTSGRATNTGELFF.

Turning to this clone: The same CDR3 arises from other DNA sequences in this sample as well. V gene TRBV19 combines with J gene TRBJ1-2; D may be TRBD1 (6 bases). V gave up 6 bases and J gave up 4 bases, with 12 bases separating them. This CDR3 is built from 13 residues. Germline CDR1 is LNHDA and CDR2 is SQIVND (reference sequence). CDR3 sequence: CASSTQGPYGYTF. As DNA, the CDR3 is TGTGCCAGTAGCACCCAGGGGCCCTATGGCTACACCTTC.

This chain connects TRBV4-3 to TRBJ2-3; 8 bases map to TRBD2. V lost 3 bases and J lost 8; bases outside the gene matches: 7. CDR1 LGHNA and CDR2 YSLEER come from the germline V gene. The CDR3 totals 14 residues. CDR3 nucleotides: TGCGCCAGCAGCCAGTCGCCCGGGGGGGGTACGCAGTATTTT. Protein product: CASSQSPGGGTQYF.

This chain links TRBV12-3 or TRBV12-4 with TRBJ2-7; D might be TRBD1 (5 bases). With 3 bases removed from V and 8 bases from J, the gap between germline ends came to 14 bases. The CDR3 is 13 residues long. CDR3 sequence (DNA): TGTGCCAGCAGTTTCGTACAGGAGCCGCAGCAGTACTTC. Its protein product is CASSFVQEPQQYF.

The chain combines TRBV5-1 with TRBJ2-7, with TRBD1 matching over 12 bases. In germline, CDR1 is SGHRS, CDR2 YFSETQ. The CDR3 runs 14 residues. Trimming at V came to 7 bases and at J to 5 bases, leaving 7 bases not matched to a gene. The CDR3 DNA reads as TGCGCCAGCGGTTCCGGGACAGGGGGCAACGAGCAGTACTTC. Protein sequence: CASGSGTGGNEQYF.

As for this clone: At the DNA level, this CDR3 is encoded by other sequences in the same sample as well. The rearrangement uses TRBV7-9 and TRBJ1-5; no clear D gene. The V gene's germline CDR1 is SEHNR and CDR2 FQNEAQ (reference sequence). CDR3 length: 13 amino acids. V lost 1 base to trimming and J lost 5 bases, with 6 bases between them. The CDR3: CASSLGSDQPQHF. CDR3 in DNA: TGTGCCAGCAGCTTAGGGTCAGATCAGCCCCAGCATTTT.

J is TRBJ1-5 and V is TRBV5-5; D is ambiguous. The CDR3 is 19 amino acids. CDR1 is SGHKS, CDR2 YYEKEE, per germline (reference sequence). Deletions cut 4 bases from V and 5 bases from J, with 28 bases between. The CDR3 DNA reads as TGTGCCAGCAGCGCGGCAGACCGGGAGGTCAACTTATGGGATCAGCCCCAGCATTTT. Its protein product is CASSAADREVNLWDQPQHF. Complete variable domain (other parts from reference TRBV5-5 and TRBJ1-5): DAGVTQSPTHLIKTRGQQVTLRCSPISGHKSVSWYQQVLGQGPQFIFQYYEKEERGRGNFPDRFSARQFPNYSSELNVNALLLGDSALYLCASSAADREVNLWDQPQHFGDGTRLSIL.

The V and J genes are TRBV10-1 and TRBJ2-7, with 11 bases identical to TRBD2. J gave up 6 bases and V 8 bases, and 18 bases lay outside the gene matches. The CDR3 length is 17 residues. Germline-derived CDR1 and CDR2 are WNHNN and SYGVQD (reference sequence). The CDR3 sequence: CASPGLAEGRGCVEQYF. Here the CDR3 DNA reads TGCGCCAGCCCGGGACTAGCGGAGGGACGGGGATGTGTCGAGCAGTACTTC.

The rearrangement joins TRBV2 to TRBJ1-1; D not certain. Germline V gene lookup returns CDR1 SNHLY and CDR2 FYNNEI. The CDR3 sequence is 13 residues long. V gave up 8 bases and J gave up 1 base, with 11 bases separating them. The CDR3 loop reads CASALGPNTEAFF. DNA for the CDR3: TGTGCCAGCGCCCTCGGTCCGAACACTGAAGCTTTCTTT.

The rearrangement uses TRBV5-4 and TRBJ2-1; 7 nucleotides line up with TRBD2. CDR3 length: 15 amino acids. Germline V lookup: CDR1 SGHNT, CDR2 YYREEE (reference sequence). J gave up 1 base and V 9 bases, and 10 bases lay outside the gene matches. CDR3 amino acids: CATSGGGASYNEQFF. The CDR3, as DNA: TGTGCCACCTCGGGGGGAGGGGCTTCCTACAATGAGCAGTTCTTC.

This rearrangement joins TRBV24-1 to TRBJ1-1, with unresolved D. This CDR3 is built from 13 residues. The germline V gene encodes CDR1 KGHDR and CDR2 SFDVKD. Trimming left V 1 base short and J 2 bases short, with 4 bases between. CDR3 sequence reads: CATSDFSNTEAFF. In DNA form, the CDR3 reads TGTGCCACCAGTGATTTTAGCAACACTGAAGCTTTCTTT.

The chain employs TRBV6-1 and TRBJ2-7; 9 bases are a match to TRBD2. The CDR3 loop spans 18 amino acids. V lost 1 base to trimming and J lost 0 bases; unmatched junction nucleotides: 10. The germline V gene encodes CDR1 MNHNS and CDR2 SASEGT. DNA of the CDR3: TGTGCCAGCAGTGAAGGTACTAGCGGGCCACGATACTCCTACGAGCAGTACTTC. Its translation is CASSEGTSGPRYSYEQYF.

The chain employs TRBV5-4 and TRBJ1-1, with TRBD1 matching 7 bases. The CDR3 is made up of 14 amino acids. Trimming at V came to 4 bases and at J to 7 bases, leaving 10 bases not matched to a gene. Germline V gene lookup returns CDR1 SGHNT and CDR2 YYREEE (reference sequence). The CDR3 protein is CASSPRQGLGEAFF. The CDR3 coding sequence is TGTGCCAGCAGCCCAAGACAGGGTTTAGGTGAAGCTTTCTTT.

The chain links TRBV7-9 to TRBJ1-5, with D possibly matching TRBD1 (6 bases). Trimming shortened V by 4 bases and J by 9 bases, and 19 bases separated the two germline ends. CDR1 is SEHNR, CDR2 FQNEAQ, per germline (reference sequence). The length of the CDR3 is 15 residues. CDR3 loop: CASSYTGTNGVPQHF. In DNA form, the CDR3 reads TGTGCCAGCAGCTATACCGGGACAAATGGCGTGCCCCAGCATTTT.

The CDR3: CASSPLYSGELFF. Here the CDR3 DNA reads TGTGCCAGCAGTCCGTTGTACTCTGGGGAGCTGTTTTTT. The chain carries TRBV2 and TRBJ2-2; no firm D call. CDR3 length: 13 amino acids. Germline assignment: CDR1 SNHLY and CDR2 FYNNEI. Between the trimmed V and J ends, which lost 5 bases and 8 bases, there was a span of 12 bases.

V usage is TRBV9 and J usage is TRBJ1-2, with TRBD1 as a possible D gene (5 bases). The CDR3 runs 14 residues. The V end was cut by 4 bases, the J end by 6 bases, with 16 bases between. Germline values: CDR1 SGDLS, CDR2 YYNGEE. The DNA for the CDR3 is TGTGCCAGCAGCTTGGGGGGGACGAAGCATGGCTACACCTTC. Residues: CASSLGGTKHGYTF.

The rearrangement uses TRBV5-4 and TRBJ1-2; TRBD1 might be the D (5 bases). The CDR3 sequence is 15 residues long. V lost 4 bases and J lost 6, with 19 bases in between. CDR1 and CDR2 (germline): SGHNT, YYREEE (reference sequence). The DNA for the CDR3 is TGTGCCAGCAGCCGAGGGCGGGGGGTGGTAGATGGCTACACCTTC. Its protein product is CASSRGRGVVDGYTF.